A single sample is the source of the 9 T cell receptor beta chains below, sequenced in a study of post-analysis software for immune sequencing data. Study observations and caveats: Five TRBV segments occurring more often in patients than controls included TRBV5-6, TRBV5-1 and TRBV20-1.

What these receptors recognize is not known. TCR beta cDNA libraries included unique molecular identifiers. TCRdb used MiXCR to reprocess the PCR reads, holding one entry per CDR3 protein. The sample has 350,000 to 450,000 distinct CDR3 sequences, approximately 42% seen once. Material: blood. These receptor sequences come from a girl aged 2 to 9 with multiple sclerosis.

This clonotype was picked up many times. The genes are TRBV4-3 and TRBJ2-5; D assignment may be TRBD1 or TRBD2 (5 bases each). The germline V gene encodes CDR1 LGHNA and CDR2 YSLEER. The CDR3 sequence is 17 residues long. V gave up 1 base and J gave up 5 bases, with 20 bases separating them. The CDR3: CASSQVPLLSGGETQYF. The CDR3 DNA is TGCGCCAGCAGCCAAGTCCCCCTCTTATCTGGGGGTGAGACCCAGTACTTC.

This chain connects TRBV4-1 to TRBJ2-1, with TRBD2 identical over 8 bases. The CDR3 totals 15 residues. V lost 2 bases and J lost 8; bases outside the gene matches: 8. The germline V gene has CDR1 MGHRA and CDR2 YSYEKL. CDR3: CASSQREGIYDEQFF. CDR3 nucleotides: TGCGCCAGCAGCCAACGGGAGGGCATATACGATGAGCAGTTCTTC.

A few counts support this clonotype. The rearrangement uses TRBV4-2 and TRBJ2-1; D may be TRBD1 (6 bases). V lost 1 base to trimming and J lost 1 base, with 11 bases between them. The CDR3 is 16 residues long. Germline CDR1 is LGHNA and CDR2 is YNFKEQ. In DNA, the CDR3 is TGTGCCAGCAGCCAAGTAGGCAGGGGTTCCTACAATGAGCAGTTCTTC. This encodes CASSQVGRGSYNEQFF.

The rearrangement uses TRBV7-2 and TRBJ1-2, with 8 bases matching TRBD1. CDR3 size: 15 residues. V shed 8 bases and J 6 bases; nucleotides not matched to a gene: 14. CDR1 is SGHTA, CDR2 FQGNSA, per germline. The CDR3 region is CASRPAGTGTHGYTF. CDR3 nucleotides: TGTGCCAGCCGCCCCGCCGGGACAGGAACCCATGGCTACACCTTC.

Only a few counts were recorded for this clonotype. V usage is TRBV12-3 or TRBV12-4 and J usage is TRBJ2-1; 8 bases are shared with TRBD2. The CDR3 loop spans 16 amino acids. Trimming removed 1 base from V and 4 bases from J; junction bases left unmatched: 6. The CDR3 sequence: CASSLGQRELYNEQFF. CDR3 coding DNA: TGTGCCAGCAGTTTAGGCCAGCGGGAGCTTTACAATGAGCAGTTCTTC.

This clonotype was seen a few times. The chain carries TRBV7-6 and TRBJ1-6; weak D call: TRBD1 (6 bases). This CDR3 region has 15 residues. The germline V and J ends were trimmed by 4 bases and 3 bases, with 10 bases remaining between them. CDR1 SGHVS and CDR2 FNYEAQ come from the germline V gene. This CDR3 reads CASSWGGGYNSPLHF. CDR3 in DNA: TGTGCCAGCAGCTGGGGGGGCGGCTATAATTCACCCCTCCACTTT.

The gene calls are TRBV20-1 and TRBJ2-5; D unresolved. V was trimmed by 3 bases and J by 1 base, leaving 9 bases between them. This CDR3 has 13 amino acids. Looked up from germline, CDR1 is DFQATT and CDR2 is SNEGSKA (reference sequence). This chain's CDR3 is CSASSAVQETQYF. CDR3 nucleotide sequence: TGCAGTGCTAGCTCGGCGGTCCAAGAGACCCAGTACTTC.

This clonotype was detected only a few times. This chain uses TRBV28 with TRBJ2-4; the D is unclear. The DNA end favors TRBJ2-7, so the J call may be wrong. This CDR3 contains 14 residues. Germline-derived CDR1 and CDR2 are MDHEN and SYDVKM. CDR3 in DNA: TGTGCCAGCAGCCACACACCCGGACCCTACGAGCAGTACTTC. Translated: CASSHTPGPYEQYF.

Remarks on this clonotype: A much larger clone differs by one base, so this may be a read error. The V call is TRBV7-2, the J call TRBJ2-4; no clear D gene. Germline V gene sequence: CDR1 SGHTA, CDR2 FQGNSA. V was trimmed by 2 bases and J by 13 bases, leaving 15 bases between them. The CDR3 sequence is 13 residues long. DNA of the CDR3: TGTGCCAGCAGCTTACAACCGGTAAATGAGCAGTACTTC. Translated: CASSLQPVNEQYF. Combining the CDR3 with reference TRBV7-2 and TRBJ2-4 gives the whole variable domain GAGVSQSPSNKVTEKGKDVELRCDPISGHTALYWYRQSLGQGLEFLIYFQGNSAPDKSGLPSDRFSAERTGGSVSTLTIQRTQQEDSAVYLCASSLQPVNEQYFGAGTRLSVL.